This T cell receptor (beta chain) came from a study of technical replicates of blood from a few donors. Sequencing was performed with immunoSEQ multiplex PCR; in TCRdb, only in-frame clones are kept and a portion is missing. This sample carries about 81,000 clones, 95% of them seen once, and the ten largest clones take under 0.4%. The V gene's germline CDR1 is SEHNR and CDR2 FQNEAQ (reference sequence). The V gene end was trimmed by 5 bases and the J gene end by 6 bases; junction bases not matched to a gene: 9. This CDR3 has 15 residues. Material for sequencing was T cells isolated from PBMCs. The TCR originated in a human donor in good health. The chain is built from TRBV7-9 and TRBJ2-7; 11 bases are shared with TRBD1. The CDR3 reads CASSPTGQGGIEQYF. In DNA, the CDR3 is TGTGCCAGCAGCCCCACGGGACAGGGGGGAATCGAGCAGTACTTC.